This TCR beta chain was sequenced in a study of T cell changes during pregnancy in multiple sclerosis. Only in-frame clones appear in the TCRdb table, and some are missing; sequencing was by immunoSEQ multiplex PCR. The table has around 55,000 clones, approximately 94% seen once. CDR3 length: 16 amino acids. Germline V gene sequence: CDR1 LGHNA, CDR2 YNFKEQ. V lost 4 bases to trimming and J lost 1 base; unmatched junction nucleotides: 7. The chain combines TRBV4-2 with TRBJ2-1; 7 bases line up with TRBD2. This clonotype originated in a female donor with multiple sclerosis, enrolled in a pregnancy study. This material consisted of CD8+ T cells from peripheral blood mononuclear cells, taken in the third trimester of pregnancy. The CDR3 loop is CASSLGGSGSYNEQFF. The CDR3, as DNA: TGTGCCAGCAGCCTTGGCGGGAGCGGGTCCTACAATGAGCAGTTCTTC.